Listed here are 4 T cell receptor beta chains from one sample, sequenced in a study of CD8+ T cells in alopecia areata. Following RNA extraction, reverse transcription yielded cDNA that acted as the sequencing template. The method was immunoSEQ multiplex PCR; TCRdb's version includes in-frame clones alone and lacks a portion of them. The table shows 110,000 or so clones, with about 60% occurring only once. The sample taken for sequencing was NKG2D-low CD8+ T cells sorted from blood. The receptors stem from a human donor with alopecia areata.

The chain couples TRBV5-1 to TRBJ2-5; 7 bases are a match to TRBD2. After removal of 2 bases from V and 3 bases from J, the junction contained 4 bases not matched to a gene. The V gene's germline CDR1 is SGHRS and CDR2 YFSETQ. CDR3 length: 14 amino acids. CDR3 coding DNA: TGCGCCAGCAGCTTTGGTCTAGCGGAAGAGACCCAGTACTTC. Translation: CASSFGLAEETQYF.

The chain is built from TRBV7-9 and TRBJ2-3, with D unresolved. V was trimmed by 5 bases and J by 4 bases, leaving 7 bases between them. There are 12 residues in the CDR3. Per the germline V gene, CDR1 is SEHNR and CDR2 is FQNEAQ (reference sequence). CDR3 loop: CASSIAPDTQYF. The CDR3 DNA sequence: TGTGCCAGCAGCATTGCCCCAGATACGCAGTATTTT.

This clone was seen only a few times. At the DNA level, this CDR3 is encoded by other sequences in the same sample as well. This CDR3 is CASRTGPNTEAFF. The CDR3 DNA reads TGTGCCAGCAGGACAGGACCGAACACTGAAGCTTTCTTT. This chain links TRBV27 with TRBJ1-1, with D possibly TRBD1 on 6 matching bases. Germline V gene lookup returns CDR1 MNHEY and CDR2 SMNVEV (reference sequence). Trimming removed 6 bases at V and 1 base at J, with 9 bases between. This CDR3 region has 13 residues.

V and J are TRBV9 and TRBJ2-3; a weak D match, TRBD1 (6 bases). Per germline, CDR1 SGDLS and CDR2 YYNGEE. V dropped 3 bases and J dropped 0 bases, with 23 bases sitting between them. The CDR3 consists of 19 residues. CDR3 sequence (DNA): TGTGCCAGCAGCGGAGAGGGGCAGGGACAAATCCTCAGCACAGATACGCAGTATTTT. It codes for CASSGEGQGQILSTDTQYF. Based on the CDR3 plus reference TRBV9 and TRBJ2-3, the full variable domain is DSGVTQTPKHLITATGQRVTLRCSPRSGDLSVYWYQQSLDQGLQFLIQYYNGEERAKGNILERFSAQQFPDLHSELNLSSLELGDSALYFCASSGEGQGQILSTDTQYFGPGTRLTVL.